In this sample, the clone carrying this T cell receptor beta chain turned up once. The sample originates from a study of long-term antiretroviral therapy in people with HIV. Participants who had HIV were, without exception, treated in the United States. Sequencing relied on immunoSEQ assay v3.0, run at survey level. Clones were sequenced by immunoSEQ multiplex PCR, and TCRdb holds only the in-frame ones, with some missing. The sample carries some 11,000 clones, roughly 80% recorded once. Germline assignment: CDR1 SGHDN and CDR2 FVKESK. This CDR3 has 14 amino acids. The V gene lost 1 base and the J gene lost 7 bases, with 11 bases spanning the gap.

The V and J genes are TRBV14 and TRBJ1-5, with D tentatively TRBD1 (6 bases). The receptor's source is a man between 25 and 39 years old with HIV. The input for sequencing was unsorted PBMCs, taken at the start of antiretroviral therapy, before treatment. The chain's CDR3 is CASSQVWRGQPQHF. DNA of the CDR3: TGTGCCAGCAGCCAAGTGTGGAGGGGGCAGCCCCAGCATTTT.